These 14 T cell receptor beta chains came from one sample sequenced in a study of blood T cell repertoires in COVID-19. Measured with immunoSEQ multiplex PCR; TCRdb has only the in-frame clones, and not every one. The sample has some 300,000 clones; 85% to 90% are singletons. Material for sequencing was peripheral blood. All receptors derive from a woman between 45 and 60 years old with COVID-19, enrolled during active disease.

The CDR3 sequence is CASSFPGGASEAFF. The CDR3 DNA reads TGTGCCAGCAGCTTTCCAGGGGGCGCGAGTGAAGCTTTCTTT. The chain employs TRBV7-2 and TRBJ1-1, with 8 bases fitting TRBD1. Losses at the gene ends were 3 bases for V and 7 bases for J; bases not matched to a gene: 7. CDR1 and CDR2 from the germline V gene are SGHTA and FQGNSA. This CDR3 has 14 residues.

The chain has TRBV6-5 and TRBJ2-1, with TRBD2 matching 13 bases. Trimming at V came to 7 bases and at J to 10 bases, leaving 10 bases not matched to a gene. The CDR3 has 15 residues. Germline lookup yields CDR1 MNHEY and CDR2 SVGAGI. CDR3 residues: CASMRGLAGDWEQFF. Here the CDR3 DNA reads TGTGCCAGCATGAGAGGACTAGCGGGAGACTGGGAGCAGTTCTTC.

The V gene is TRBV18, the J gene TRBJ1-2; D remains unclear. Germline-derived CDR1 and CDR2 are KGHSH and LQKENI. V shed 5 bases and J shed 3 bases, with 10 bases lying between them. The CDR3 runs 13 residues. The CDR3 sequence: CASSASQDYGYTF. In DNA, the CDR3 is TGTGCCAGCTCAGCCTCACAAGACTATGGCTACACCTTC.

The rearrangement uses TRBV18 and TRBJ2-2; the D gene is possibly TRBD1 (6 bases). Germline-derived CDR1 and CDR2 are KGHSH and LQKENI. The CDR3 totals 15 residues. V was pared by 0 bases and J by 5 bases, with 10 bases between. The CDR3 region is CASSPPRGWTGELFF. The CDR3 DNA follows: TGTGCCAGCTCACCACCCAGGGGATGGACCGGGGAGCTGTTTTTT.

Here the CDR3 reads CASSYPGETQYF. The DNA of the CDR3 is TGTGCCAGCAGCTATCCGGGAGAGACCCAGTACTTC. The gene calls are TRBV7-2 and TRBJ2-5, with D hard to call. Germline V CDR1 and CDR2: SGHTA, FQGNSA. V was clipped by 4 bases and J by 4 bases, with 7 bases between them. The CDR3 totals 12 residues.

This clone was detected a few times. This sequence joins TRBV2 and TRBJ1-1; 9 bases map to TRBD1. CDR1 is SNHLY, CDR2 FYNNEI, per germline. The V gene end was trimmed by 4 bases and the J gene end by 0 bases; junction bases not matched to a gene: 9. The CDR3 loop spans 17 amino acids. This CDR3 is CASSGDRGRWMNTEAFF. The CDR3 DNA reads TGTGCCAGCAGTGGAGACAGGGGGAGGTGGATGAACACTGAAGCTTTCTTT.

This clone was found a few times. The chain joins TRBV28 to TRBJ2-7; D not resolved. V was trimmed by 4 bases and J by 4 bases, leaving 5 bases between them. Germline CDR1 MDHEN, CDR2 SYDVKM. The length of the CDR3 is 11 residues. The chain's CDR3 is CASSSEYEQYF. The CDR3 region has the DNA TGTGCCAGCAGTTCAGAATACGAGCAGTACTTC. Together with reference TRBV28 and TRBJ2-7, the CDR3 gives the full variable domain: DVKVTQSSRYLVKRTGEKVFLECVQDMDHENMFWYRQDPGLGLRLIYFSYDVKMKEKGDIPEGYSVSREKKERFSLILESASTNQTSMYLCASSSEYEQYFGPGTRLTVT.

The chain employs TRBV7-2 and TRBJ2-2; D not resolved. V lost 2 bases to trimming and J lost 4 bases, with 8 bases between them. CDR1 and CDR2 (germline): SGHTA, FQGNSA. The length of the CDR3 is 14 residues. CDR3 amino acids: CASSLLRITGELFF. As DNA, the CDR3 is TGTGCCAGCAGCTTATTGCGGATCACCGGGGAGCTGTTTTTT.

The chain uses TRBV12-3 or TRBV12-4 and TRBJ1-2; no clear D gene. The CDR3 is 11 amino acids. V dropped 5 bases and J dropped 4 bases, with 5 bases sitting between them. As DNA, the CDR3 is TGTGCCAGCAGTACACGCTATGGCTACACCTTC. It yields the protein CASSTRYGYTF.

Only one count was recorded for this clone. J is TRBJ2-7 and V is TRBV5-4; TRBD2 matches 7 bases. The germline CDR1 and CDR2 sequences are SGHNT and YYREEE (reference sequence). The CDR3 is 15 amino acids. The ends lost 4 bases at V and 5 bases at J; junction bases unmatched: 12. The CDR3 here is CASSPQAGSGHEQYF. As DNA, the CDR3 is TGTGCCAGCAGCCCGCAAGCGGGGAGTGGGCACGAGCAGTACTTC.

CDR3 DNA: TGTGCCAGCAGCGTAGCGGGAGAGACCCAGTACTTC. Amino acid sequence: CASSVAGETQYF. The V call is TRBV9, the J call TRBJ2-5; D is ambiguous. This CDR3 region has 12 residues. Germline values: CDR1 SGDLS, CDR2 YYNGEE. Trimming cost V 0 bases and J 4 bases, with 4 bases left between them.

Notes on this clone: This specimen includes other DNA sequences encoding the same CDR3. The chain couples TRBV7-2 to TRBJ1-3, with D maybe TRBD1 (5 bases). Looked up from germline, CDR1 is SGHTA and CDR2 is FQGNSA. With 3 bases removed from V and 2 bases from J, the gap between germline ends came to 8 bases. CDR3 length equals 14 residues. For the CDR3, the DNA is TGTGCCAGCAGCTTTGCGGGGCCTGGAAACACCATATATTTT. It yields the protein CASSFAGPGNTIYF.

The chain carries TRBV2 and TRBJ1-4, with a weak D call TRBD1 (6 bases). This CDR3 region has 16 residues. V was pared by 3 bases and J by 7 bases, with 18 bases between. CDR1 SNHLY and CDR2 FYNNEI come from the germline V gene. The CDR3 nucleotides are TGTGCCAGCAGTGATATAGGGCTCGGGACATCTGAAAAACTGTTTTTT. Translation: CASSDIGLGTSEKLFF.

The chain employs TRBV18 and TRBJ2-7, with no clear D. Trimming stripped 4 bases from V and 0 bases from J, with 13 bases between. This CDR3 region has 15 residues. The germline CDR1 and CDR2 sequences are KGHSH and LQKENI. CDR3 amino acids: CASSLNPEVSYEQYF. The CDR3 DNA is TGTGCCAGCTCACTCAATCCAGAGGTCTCCTACGAGCAGTACTTC.